The clone carrying this T cell receptor (beta chain) has ten or more counts. Its antigen is still unknown. Per the germline V gene, CDR1 is SQVTM and CDR2 is ANQGSEA. The CDR3 covers 14 residues. V lost 3 bases to trimming and J lost 5 bases, with 15 bases between them. The data were taken from a study of human T cells and chemical hapten exposure. Study overall: Each week of the approximately 24-week study, patients had diphenylcyclopropenone applied to the scalp.

As for time point: pre-sensitization, week 0. Treatment described: therapeutic diphenylcyclopropenone sensitization with weekly scalp DPC. From the RACE reads, TCRdb called clonotypes with MiXCR, one entry per CDR3 protein. This sample has approximately 370,000 distinct CDR3 sequences, with around 5% found just once. Whole-study results and caveats: Donors had alopecia, so their immune response may differ from healthy people's. With DPC sensitization, TCRs exceeding 1 in 1000 frequency showed no change.

The clonotype originates from a woman aged 18 to 35 with alopecia areata. Some clones in this sample may be carry-over from other donors' samples. The starting material was whole blood, obtained in connection with sensitization to the hapten diphenylcyclopropenone (DPC). V and J are TRBV29-1 and TRBJ2-3; maybe TRBD1 (5 bases). The CDR3 region is CSVEKQVVVDTQYF. CDR3 bases: TGCAGCGTTGAGAAACAGGTAGTGGTAGATACGCAGTATTTT.